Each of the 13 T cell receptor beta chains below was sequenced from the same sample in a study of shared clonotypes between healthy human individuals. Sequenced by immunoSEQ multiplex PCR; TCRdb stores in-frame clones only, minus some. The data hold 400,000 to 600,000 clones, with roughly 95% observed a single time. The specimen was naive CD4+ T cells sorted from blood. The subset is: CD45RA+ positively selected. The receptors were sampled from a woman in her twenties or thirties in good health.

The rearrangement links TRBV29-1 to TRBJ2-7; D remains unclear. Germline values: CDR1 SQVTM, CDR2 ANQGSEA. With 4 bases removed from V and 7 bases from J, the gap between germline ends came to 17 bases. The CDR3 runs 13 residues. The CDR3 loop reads CSVGPRLSEEQYF. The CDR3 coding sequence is TGCAGCGTTGGTCCCAGGCTATCCGAGGAGCAGTACTTC.

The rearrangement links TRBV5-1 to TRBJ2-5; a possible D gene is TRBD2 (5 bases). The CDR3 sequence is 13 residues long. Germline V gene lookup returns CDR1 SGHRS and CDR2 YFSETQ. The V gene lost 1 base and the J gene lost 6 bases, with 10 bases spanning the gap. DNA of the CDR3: TGCGCCAGCAGCTTGCCCGAGGGTCAGACCCAGTACTTC. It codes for CASSLPEGQTQYF.

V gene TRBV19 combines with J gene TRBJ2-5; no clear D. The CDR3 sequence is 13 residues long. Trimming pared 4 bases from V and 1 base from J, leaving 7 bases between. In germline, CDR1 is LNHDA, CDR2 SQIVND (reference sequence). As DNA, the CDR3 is TGTGCCAGTAGTACAGAGTTCCAAGAGACCCAGTACTTC. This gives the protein CASSTEFQETQYF. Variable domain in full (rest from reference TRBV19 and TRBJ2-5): DGGITQSPKYLFRKEGQNVTLSCEQNLNHDAMYWYRQDPGQGLRLIYYSQIVNDFQKGDIAEGYSVSREKKESFPLTVTSAQKNPTAFYLCASSTEFQETQYFGPGTRLLVL.

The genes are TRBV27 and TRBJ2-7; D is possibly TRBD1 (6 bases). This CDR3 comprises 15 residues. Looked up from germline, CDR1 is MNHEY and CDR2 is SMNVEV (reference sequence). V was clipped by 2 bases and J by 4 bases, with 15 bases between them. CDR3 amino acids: CASSLLLRGSYEQYF. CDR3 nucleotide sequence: TGTGCCAGCAGTTTACTTCTCAGGGGAAGTTACGAGCAGTACTTC.

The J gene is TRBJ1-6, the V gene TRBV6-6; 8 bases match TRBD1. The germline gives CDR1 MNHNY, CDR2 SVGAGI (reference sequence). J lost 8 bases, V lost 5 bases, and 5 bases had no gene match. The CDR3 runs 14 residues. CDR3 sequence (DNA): TGTGCCAGCAGTGCCCAGGGGGCTGATTCACCCCTCCACTTT. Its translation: CASSAQGADSPLHF.

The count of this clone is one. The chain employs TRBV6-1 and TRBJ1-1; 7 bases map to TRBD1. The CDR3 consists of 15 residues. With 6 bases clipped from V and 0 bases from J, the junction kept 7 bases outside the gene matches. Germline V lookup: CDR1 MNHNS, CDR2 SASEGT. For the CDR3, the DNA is TGTGCCAGCAGAGATGCCGGGACAGTGAACACTGAAGCTTTCTTT. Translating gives CASRDAGTVNTEAFF.

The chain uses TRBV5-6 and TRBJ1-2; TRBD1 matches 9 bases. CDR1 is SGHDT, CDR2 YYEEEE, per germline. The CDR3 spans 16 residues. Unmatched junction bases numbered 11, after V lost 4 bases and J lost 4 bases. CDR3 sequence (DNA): TGTGCCAGCAGCAGGGGGACAGGGATTAAGTTCTATGGCTACACCTTC. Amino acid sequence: CASSRGTGIKFYGYTF.

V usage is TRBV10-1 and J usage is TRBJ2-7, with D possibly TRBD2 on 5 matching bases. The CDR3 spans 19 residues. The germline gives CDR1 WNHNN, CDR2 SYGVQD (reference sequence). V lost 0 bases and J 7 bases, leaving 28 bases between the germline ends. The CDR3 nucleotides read TGCGCCAGCAGTGAGTCCTCCTTTGCGGTTGGGCTGCGGGCGGGTGAGCAGTACTTC. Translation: CASSESSFAVGLRAGEQYF.

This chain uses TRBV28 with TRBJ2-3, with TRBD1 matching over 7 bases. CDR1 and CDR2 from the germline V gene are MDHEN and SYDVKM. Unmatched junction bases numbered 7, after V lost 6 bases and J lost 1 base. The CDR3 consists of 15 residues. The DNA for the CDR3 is TGTGCCAGCAGACCGACAGGGCGGGGCACAGATACGCAGTATTTT. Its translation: CASRPTGRGTDTQYF.

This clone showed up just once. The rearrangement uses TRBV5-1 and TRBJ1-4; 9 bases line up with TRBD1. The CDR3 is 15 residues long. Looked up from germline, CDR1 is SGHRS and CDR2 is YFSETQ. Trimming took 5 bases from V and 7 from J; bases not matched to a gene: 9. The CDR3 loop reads CASRAGQGFSEKLFF. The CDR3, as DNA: TGCGCCAGCAGGGCGGGACAGGGATTCAGTGAAAAACTGTTTTTT.

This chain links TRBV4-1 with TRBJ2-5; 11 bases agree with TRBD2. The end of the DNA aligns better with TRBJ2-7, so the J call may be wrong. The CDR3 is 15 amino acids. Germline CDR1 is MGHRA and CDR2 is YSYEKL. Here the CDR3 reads CASSLLAGGPYEQYF. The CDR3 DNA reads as TGCGCCAGCAGCCTCTTAGCGGGAGGGCCCTACGAGCAGTACTTC.

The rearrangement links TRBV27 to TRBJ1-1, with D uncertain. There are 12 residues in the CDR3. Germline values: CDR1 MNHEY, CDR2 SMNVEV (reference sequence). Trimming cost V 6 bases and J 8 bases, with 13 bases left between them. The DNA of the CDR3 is TGTGCCAGCAGCTTCTTCACAGTAGAAGCTTTCTTT. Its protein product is CASSFFTVEAFF.

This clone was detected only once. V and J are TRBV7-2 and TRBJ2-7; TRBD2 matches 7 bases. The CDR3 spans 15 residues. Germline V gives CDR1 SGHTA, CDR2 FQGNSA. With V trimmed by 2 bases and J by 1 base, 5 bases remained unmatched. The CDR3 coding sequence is TGTGCCAGCAGCTTAAGGCAGGGAGGGTCCTACGAGCAGTACTTC. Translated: CASSLRQGGSYEQYF.